This paragraph reports one TCR beta chain. Its antigen is not yet known. No base-level quality is on record; no much larger clone is a single base apart. Clipping removes 4 bases from V and 0 bases from J, with 4 as the unmatched junction base count. The CDR3 measures 15 amino acids from cysteine to phenylalanine. Just the 45-base CDR3 DNA is kept, in frame starting at base 1. The germline V gene specifies SGHRS as CDR1 and YFSETQ as CDR2. Separate from the roughly 660-subject first cohort, the validation cohort of more than 90 subjects was the group to which the donors belonged. The data stem from a study of cytomegalovirus exposure and HLA in healthy donors (dated by TCRdb to 2015 to 2018). Some background on the complete study: According to a later analysis, the 120 or so validation repertoires were produced on the same platform as the roughly 600 repertoires of the first cohort. The study aimed to test whether signatures of past pathogen exposure could be identified by cataloging public T cell receptors. To predict cytomegalovirus infection status, the study brought together high-throughput TCR immunosequencing, statistical association of individual TCRs with disease status, and machine learning. Besides the first cohort of some 670 subjects, a separate validation cohort made up of roughly 120 different subjects was used. Study-wide conclusions, independent of this receptor: The study listed 150 to 200 TCR beta chains as associated with cytomegalovirus. A later analysis found that TCRs clustered in the first cohort also tended to co-occur in the 130 or so validation repertoires, with 90% to 95% of cluster scores above 0. In vitro tests confirmed that a few of the cytomegalovirus-associated TCR beta chains recognize cytomegalovirus antigens. According to the authors, the approach could potentially be generalized to other disease states and immunological phenotypes. Most TCR sequences were observed very rarely across donors, whereas some public TCRs were present in many individuals. The validation cohort had no HLA typing available for a later analysis, so co-occurrence within that cohort was assessed over all 120 or so repertoires. The classifier was reported to diagnose cytomegalovirus status with high specificity and sensitivity in both the original and validation cohorts.

The library came from the immunoSEQ multiplex PCR assay. From the authors' description of their analysis: A statistical classification framework was developed to diagnose cytomegalovirus status using the catalog of TCR beta chain sequences. TCRdb re-hosts the immuneACCESS table, in-frame sequences only. Its copies lack some clones; in the studies checked, an unresolved V gene accounts for under half of them, and the cause for the rest is not known. V and J calls and clone size are given by that table; D and trimming were obtained from the DNA. The sample has some 90,000 clones on record, roughly 96% of them singletons. The ten largest clones capture roughly 0.82% of the sample.

The sample was PBMCs. The chain is assembled from TRBV5-1 and TRBJ1-5; TRBD1 matches 7 bases in the middle. The source of this sequence is a man between 18 and 29 years old in good health and CMV-seronegative. The base sequence is TGCGCCAGCAGCCCGGGACAGAATAGCAATCAGCCCCAGCATTTT. This yields the protein CASSPGQNSNQPQHF.